Following are 10 T cell receptor beta chains from one sample sequenced in a study of cytotoxic CD8 clonotypes in ibrutinib-treated CLL. Libraries were prepared by immunoSEQ multiplex PCR; TCRdb keeps only in-frame clonotypes and omits some of them. Of 250,000 to 350,000 clones in the sample, more than 70% were seen once. Source: PBMCs, taken at disease progression, from a patient treated with ibrutinib. These receptor sequences come from a human donor with chronic lymphocytic leukemia.

This clone was seen only a few times. This chain connects TRBV4-1 to TRBJ1-4; D uncertain. The CDR3 is 17 residues long. V gave up 4 bases and J gave up 8 bases, with 23 bases separating them. Germline assignment: CDR1 MGHRA and CDR2 YSYEKL. The CDR3 here is CASSPLRAVTKGEKLFF. In nucleotides, the CDR3 is TGCGCCAGCAGCCCCTTAAGGGCAGTTACAAAGGGAGAAAAACTGTTTTTT.

V is TRBV7-9 and J is TRBJ1-1, with 8 bases fitting TRBD1. J gave up 3 bases and V 5 bases, and 14 bases lay outside the gene matches. The CDR3 contains 17 residues. CDR1 and CDR2 from the germline V gene are SEHNR and FQNEAQ (reference sequence). The DNA of the CDR3 is TGTGCCAGCAGCGCGCGACAGGGGCGTGGAGGCGACACTGAAGCTTTCTTT. Translating it yields CASSARQGRGGDTEAFF.

The CDR3 spells CASSFGGPTQPQHF. The CDR3 DNA is TGCGCCAGCAGCTTCGGGGGGCCGACTCAGCCCCAGCATTTT. The V gene is TRBV5-1, the J gene TRBJ1-5, with a weak D call TRBD1 (6 bases). CDR3 size: 14 residues. The germline CDR1 and CDR2 sequences are SGHRS and YFSETQ. Trimming took off 2 bases at V and 6 bases at J, with 12 bases between the two ends.

In DNA, the CDR3 is TGTGCCAGCAGCTTGGGACAGCCGCGCTATGGCTACACCTTC. Its protein product is CASSLGQPRYGYTF. The J gene is TRBJ1-2, the V gene TRBV5-4; tentative D call: TRBD1 (5 bases). V was pared by 0 bases and J by 4 bases, with 10 bases between. CDR1 is SGHNT, CDR2 YYREEE, per germline (reference sequence). The CDR3 is made up of 14 amino acids.

This clone was seen more than once but under ten times. The chain recombines TRBV6-1 with TRBJ1-2; D unclear. Trimming pared 2 bases from V and 5 bases from J, leaving 6 bases between. Germline loops: CDR1 MNHNS, CDR2 SASEGT. There are 12 residues in the CDR3. The DNA for the CDR3 is TGTGCCAGCAGTGAATCCGGGTATGGCTACACCTTC. Residues: CASSESGYGYTF.

This clone was recorded once. V gene TRBV4-1 combines with J gene TRBJ2-7, with 10 bases that match TRBD1. CDR3 length: 15 residues. The germline V gene encodes CDR1 MGHRA and CDR2 YSYEKL. V lost 2 bases and J lost 3; bases outside the gene matches: 4. The chain's CDR3 is CASSQRDRGSYEQYF. The CDR3 DNA reads TGCGCCAGCAGCCAAAGGGACAGGGGCAGCTACGAGCAGTACTTC.

The chain joins TRBV28 to TRBJ2-1; no clear D. Between the trimmed V and J ends, which lost 3 bases and 8 bases, there was a span of 17 bases. Germline loops: CDR1 MDHEN, CDR2 SYDVKM. The CDR3 contains 15 residues. The CDR3 nucleotides are TGTGCCAGCAGTTTCGCCCTACCCATAAGCGATGAGCAGTTCTTC. Encoded protein: CASSFALPISDEQFF.

The chain is built from TRBV19 and TRBJ2-6; D is unclear. Trimming pared 9 bases from V and 7 bases from J, leaving 13 bases between. CDR1 is LNHDA and CDR2 is SQIVND in the germline V gene (reference sequence). The CDR3 has 13 residues. In nucleotides, the CDR3 is TGTGCCAGAGAACCAAAGGGTGCCAACGTCCTGACTTTC. Translated: CAREPKGANVLTF.

This sequence joins TRBV20-1 and TRBJ2-1; D is ambiguous. Germline V gene sequence: CDR1 DFQATT, CDR2 SNEGSKA (reference sequence). The CDR3 is 11 residues long. The V and J ends lost 5 bases and 6 bases respectively, with 8 bases between them. The CDR3 sequence is CSAPDVNEQFF. DNA for the CDR3: TGCAGTGCTCCGGACGTCAATGAGCAGTTCTTC.

The rearrangement joins TRBV4-1 to TRBJ1-6; maybe TRBD1 (5 bases). Trimming left V 3 bases short and J 7 bases short, with 16 bases between. The CDR3 loop spans 16 amino acids. Germline loops: CDR1 MGHRA, CDR2 YSYEKL. The CDR3 spells CASSQARGKGNSPLHF. The CDR3 DNA follows: TGCGCCAGCAGCCAGGCCCGGGGGAAAGGGAATTCACCCCTCCACTTT.